One sample yielded the 31 T cell receptor beta chains listed below, sequenced in a study of regulatory T cells in long-lasting Graves disease. According to the study, TCR beta libraries were built with iRepertoire HTBI primers and CDR3-region Arm-PCR. A single record per CDR3 protein comes from TCRdb applying MiXCR to the multiplex PCR reads. Here the sample spans a few hundred thousand distinct CDR3 sequences, roughly 12% being singletons. The time point denotes: newly diagnosed GD, antithyroid drugs for less than 3 months. PBMCs were the source of the RNA used for TCR sequencing. A further study also used this sample, focusing on T cells in Graves' hyperthyroidism and ophthalmopathy.

The sequences come from peripheral blood mononuclear cells (PBMCs), collected at new diagnosis, from a patient treated with antithyroid drugs. These receptors were collected from a woman aged 18-29 years with Graves disease.

This clonotype was seen only a few times. A much larger clone differs by one base, so this may be a read error. CDR3 nucleotides: TGTGCCAGCAGTGAATCGACAGGTGAGATCACTGAAGCTTTCTTT. Its protein is CASSESTGEITEAFF. The chain links TRBV25-1 to TRBJ1-1, with a tentative D call TRBD1 (6 bases). V lost 1 base and J 4 bases, leaving 13 bases between the germline ends. The CDR3 loop spans 15 amino acids. Germline lookup yields CDR1 MGHDK and CDR2 SYGVNS.

The CDR3 spells CATLPSGSGNEQFF. DNA for the CDR3: TGTGCCACGTTGCCTAGCGGCTCGGGGAATGAGCAGTTCTTC. This chain joins TRBV10-3 and TRBJ2-1, with 7 bases that match TRBD2. CDR1 and CDR2 (germline): ENHRY, SYGVKD. Trimming took 10 bases from V and 7 from J; bases not matched to a gene: 13. This CDR3 has 14 residues.

This clonotype occurred a few times. CDR3 sequence: CSARDHSGKGSGETYNEQFF. DNA of the CDR3: TGCAGTGCTAGAGATCATTCGGGCAAGGGTAGCGGGGAAACCTACAATGAGCAGTTCTTC. The chain couples TRBV20-1 to TRBJ2-1, with 8 bases aligning to TRBD2. J was trimmed by 2 bases and V by 0 bases; bases with no gene match: 18. The CDR3 is 20 residues long. Germline loops: CDR1 DFQATT, CDR2 SNEGSKA (reference sequence).

This clonotype has at least ten counts. Since no conserved phenylalanine or tryptophan closes the CDR3, a read error is the likely cause. No DNA is shown, since the ends of the CDR3 on it are uncertain; the CDR3 is the one TCRdb lists. The chain is built from TRBV18 and TRBJ2-5; the table assigns TRBD1, which was not confirmed against the DNA. From its first to its last residue, the CDR3 has 12 amino acids. Germline CDR1 reads KGHSH; CDR2 reads LQKENI. This CDR3 reads CASSPIPGPTPL.

In its sample, this clonotype was seen many times. The chain combines TRBV2 with TRBJ1-6, with D possibly TRBD1 on 5 matching bases. CDR3 size: 14 residues. Germline V gives CDR1 SNHLY, CDR2 FYNNEI. The germline V and J ends were trimmed by 3 bases and 10 bases, with 13 bases remaining between them. The CDR3 DNA sequence: TGTGCCAGCAGTGATTCAGGGTCCGCGTCACCCCTCCACTTT. As protein: CASSDSGSASPLHF.

Only one count was recorded for this clonotype. A much more abundant neighbour one base away suggests this may be a read error. The chain recombines TRBV4-3 with TRBJ2-3; no firm D call. This CDR3 is built from 13 residues. CDR1 and CDR2 (germline): LGHNA, YSLEER. The CDR3 nucleotides read TGCGCCGGCAGCCCTACAGTTATAGATACGCAGTATTTT. It translates to CAGSPTVIDTQYF.

This clonotype was seen ten or more times. The chain carries TRBV12-3 or TRBV12-4 and TRBJ2-2; 7 nucleotides agree with TRBD2. This CDR3 region has 14 residues. The J segment lost 4 bases and the V segment lost 5 bases, leaving 4 bases of the junction unmatched. The CDR3 loop is CASSSGVFTGELFF. In nucleotides, the CDR3 is TGTGCCAGCAGTAGCGGGGTCTTCACCGGGGAGCTGTTTTTT.

This clonotype was seen repeatedly, ten times or more. The chain employs TRBV5-1 and TRBJ1-1, with D possibly TRBD1 on 5 matching bases. The CDR3 is 15 amino acids. Trimming took 0 bases from V and 4 from J, leaving 13 bases between them. CDR1 and CDR2 from the germline V gene are SGHRS and YFSETQ. CDR3 DNA sequence: TGCGCCAGCAGCTTGGTGCCTTCTGGGACCACTGAAGCTTTCTTT. Translated, it gives CASSLVPSGTTEAFF.

In this sample, this clonotype turned up many times. This sequence joins TRBV3-2 and TRBJ2-5. TRBV3-2 corresponds to a pseudogene. This CDR3 has 15 residues. CDR3 in DNA: TGTGCCAGCAGCCAAGGAAGGATGAGCCATGAGACCCAGTACTTC. Its protein is CASSQGRMSHETQYF.

This clonotype was recorded many times. This chain joins TRBV6-1 and TRBJ1-2; no clear D. V shed 3 bases and J shed 4 bases, with 6 bases lying between them. CDR1 is MNHNS, CDR2 SASEGT, per germline. The CDR3 is 12 residues long. CDR3 DNA: TGTGCCAGCAGTGACAGTCGCTATGGCTACACCTTC. This sequence encodes CASSDSRYGYTF.

The sample holds many counts of this clonotype. The gene calls are TRBV7-9 and TRBJ2-1; maybe TRBD1 (6 bases). Germline values: CDR1 SEHNR, CDR2 FQNEAQ (reference sequence). V lost 1 base and J lost 3, with 10 bases in between. The CDR3 covers 15 residues. The CDR3 protein is CASSLDRAIYNEQFF. CDR3 DNA: TGTGCCAGCAGCTTAGACAGGGCTATCTACAATGAGCAGTTCTTC.

This clonotype showed up many times. The CDR3 protein is CASSPGTSGVNEQFF. Written as DNA, the CDR3 is TGTGCCAGCAGCCCAGGGACTAGCGGGGTCAATGAGCAGTTCTTC. The rearrangement joins TRBV11-3 to TRBJ2-1; 13 nucleotides match TRBD2. The V gene's germline CDR1 is SGHNT and CDR2 YENEEA. J was trimmed by 6 bases and V by 5 bases; bases with no gene match: 4. This CDR3 has 15 amino acids.

This clonotype turned up a few times. The J gene is TRBJ2-5, the V gene TRBV7-9, with TRBD2 matching 8 bases. This CDR3 contains 16 residues. After removal of 3 bases from V and 1 base from J, the junction contained 7 bases not matched to a gene. Germline lookup yields CDR1 SEHNR and CDR2 FQNEAQ (reference sequence). CDR3 sequence: CASSFFGGGIQETQYF. The CDR3 DNA is TGTGCCAGCAGCTTCTTTGGCGGGGGGATCCAAGAGACCCAGTACTTC.

This clonotype has at least ten counts. This rearrangement joins TRBV5-1 to TRBJ1-5; D might be TRBD1 (5 bases). The CDR3 runs to 14 residues. CDR1 SGHRS and CDR2 YFSETQ come from the germline V gene. The V and J ends lost 0 bases and 7 bases respectively, with 11 bases between them. The CDR3 region is CASSLGGSGQPQHF. CDR3 in DNA: TGCGCCAGCAGCTTGGGGGGCAGCGGCCAGCCCCAGCATTTT. The variable domain in full, completed from reference TRBV5-1 and TRBJ1-5, reads KAGVTQTPRYLIKTRGQQVTLSCSPISGHRSVSWYQQTPGQGLQFLFEYFSETQRNKGNFPGRFSGRQFSNSRSEMNVSTLELGDSALYLCASSLGGSGQPQHFGDGTRLSIL.

The sample holds many counts of this clonotype. V usage is TRBV12-3 or TRBV12-4 and J usage is TRBJ1-1, with a weak D call TRBD1 (6 bases). V lost 3 bases, J lost 4 bases, and 12 bases lay in between. There are 14 residues in the CDR3. The CDR3 is CASSLGWGPTEAFF. Here the CDR3 DNA reads TGTGCCAGCAGTTTGGGGTGGGGGCCCACTGAAGCTTTCTTT.

The table lists this clonotype with many counts. The chain combines TRBV28 with TRBJ2-5; 7 bases match TRBD1. Losses at the gene ends were 2 bases for V and 5 bases for J; bases not matched to a gene: 14. This CDR3 is 17 amino acids long. Germline V lookup: CDR1 MDHEN, CDR2 SYDVKM. The CDR3 loop is CASSLHVLGGFWETQYF. The CDR3 DNA follows: TGTGCCAGCAGTTTACACGTTCTAGGGGGCTTCTGGGAGACCCAGTACTTC.

In this sample, this clonotype turned up a few times. The chain links TRBV2 to TRBJ1-5, with 10 positions matching TRBD1. This CDR3 comprises 15 residues. V lost 8 bases and J lost 5; bases outside the gene matches: 9. Germline loops: CDR1 SNHLY, CDR2 FYNNEI. Here the CDR3 reads CASGGTGADDQPQHF. The CDR3 DNA reads TGTGCCAGCGGGGGGACAGGGGCTGATGATCAGCCCCAGCATTTT. The full variable domain, with the rest looked up from reference TRBV2 and TRBJ1-5, is EPEVTQTPSHQVTQMGQEVILRCVPISNHLYFYWYRQILGQKVEFLVSFYNNEISEKSEIFDDQFSVERPDGSNFTLKIRSTKLEDSAMYFCASGGTGADDQPQHFGDGTRLSIL.

This clonotype showed up many times. The chain is built from TRBV9 and TRBJ2-1; D is unresolved. Germline CDR1 reads SGDLS; CDR2 reads YYNGEE. The CDR3 consists of 12 residues. Trimming pared 1 base from V and 6 bases from J, leaving 5 bases between. CDR3: CASSVNPNEQFF. Written as DNA, the CDR3 is TGTGCCAGCAGCGTAAACCCCAATGAGCAGTTCTTC.

The rearrangement uses TRBV19 and TRBJ2-6; tentatively, D is TRBD1 or TRBD2 (5 bases each). The CDR3 sequence is 15 residues long. Trimming left V 3 bases short and J 0 bases short, with 6 bases between. The germline CDR1 and CDR2 sequences are LNHDA and SQIVND (reference sequence). The CDR3 spells CASSMGTSGANVLTF. CDR3 nucleotides: TGTGCCAGTAGTATGGGGACCTCTGGGGCCAACGTCCTGACTTTC.

The genes are TRBV11-2 and TRBJ2-7; TRBD1 agrees at 10 bases. CDR1 and CDR2 from the germline V gene are SGHAT and FQNNGV. J lost 7 bases, V lost 5 bases, and 8 bases had no gene match. This CDR3 comprises 14 residues. The CDR3: CASSNDRGREEQYF. The CDR3 DNA sequence: TGTGCCAGCAGCAACGACAGGGGGCGGGAAGAGCAGTACTTC.

About this clonotype itself: Just one base apart from a much larger clone, this may be a read error. V and J are TRBV28 and TRBJ2-1; D is ambiguous. This CDR3 spans 15 amino acids. Trimming removed 4 bases at V and 6 bases at J, with 16 bases between. Germline values: CDR1 MDHEN, CDR2 SYDVKM. This CDR3 is CASSSSSLGINEQFF. CDR3 bases: TGTGCCAGCAGTTCATCCTCCTTAGGGATCAATGAGCAGTTCTTC. Together with reference TRBV28 and TRBJ2-1, the CDR3 gives the full variable domain: DVKVTQSSRYLVKRTGEKVFLECVQDMDHENMFWYRQDPGLGLRLIYFSYDVKMKEKGDIPEGYSVSREKKERFSLILESASTNQTSMYLCASSSSSLGINEQFFGPGTRLTVL.

The rearrangement uses TRBV6-7 and TRBJ1-1; a possible D gene is TRBD1 (5 bases). TRBV6-7 carries the ORF label, with uncertain function. The CDR3 is made up of 17 amino acids. The V gene lost 11 bases and the J gene lost 0 bases, with 25 bases spanning the gap. As DNA, the CDR3 is TGTGCCCCCGATGGAGGGGTTTCGCTTCTCATGAACACTGAAGCTTTCTTT. Its translation: CAPDGGVSLLMNTEAFF.

At least ten counts were recorded for this clonotype. The rearrangement uses TRBV29-1 and TRBJ1-4, with 8 bases aligning to TRBD1. The V gene's germline CDR1 is SQVTM and CDR2 ANQGSEA. V was pared by 4 bases and J by 7 bases, with 5 bases of the junction left unmatched. This CDR3 is 13 amino acids long. Here the CDR3 DNA reads TGCAGCGTTGTTGGGACAGGAAGTGAAAAACTGTTTTTT. This gives the protein CSVVGTGSEKLFF.

This clonotype was seen at least ten times. The chain recombines TRBV5-6 with TRBJ1-5; TRBD1 aligns across 8 bases. Unmatched junction bases numbered 4, after V lost 1 base and J lost 7 bases. The CDR3 has 14 amino acids. CDR1 is SGHDT and CDR2 is YYEEEE in the germline V gene. This CDR3 is CASSLMTGEQPQHF. As DNA, the CDR3 is TGTGCCAGCAGCTTGATGACAGGGGAACAGCCCCAGCATTTT.

Ten or more counts support this clonotype. The chain uses TRBV10-3 and TRBJ2-3, with D unclear. Germline V gene lookup returns CDR1 ENHRY and CDR2 SYGVKD. The V end lost 3 bases, the J end lost 0 bases, and 7 bases lay between the germline ends. CDR3 length equals 14 residues. The CDR3 nucleotides read TGTGCCATCAGTGAAGCTTGGAGCACAGATACGCAGTATTTT. It is translated as CAISEAWSTDTQYF.

In its sample, this clonotype was seen many times. V gene TRBV12-3 or TRBV12-4 combines with J gene TRBJ1-4; D ambiguous. The ends were cut back, 6 bases at V and 7 bases at J, with 9 bases in the middle. The CDR3 has 12 residues. This CDR3 reads CASRVIGEKLFF. In DNA form, the CDR3 reads TGTGCCAGCAGGGTAATAGGTGAAAAACTGTTTTTT.

In this sample, this clonotype turned up a few times. The chain couples TRBV20-1 to TRBJ1-1; D call uncertain. This CDR3 contains 11 residues. V dropped 8 bases and J dropped 0 bases, with 7 bases sitting between them. Germline-derived CDR1 and CDR2 are DFQATT and SNEGSKA (reference sequence). CDR3 DNA: TGCAGTATTGTCATGAACACTGAAGCTTTCTTT. This gives the protein CSIVMNTEAFF.

This clonotype was counted many times. The chain couples TRBV12-3 or TRBV12-4 to TRBJ1-5, with TRBD1 as a possible D gene (5 bases). V gave up 2 bases and J gave up 3 bases, with 8 bases separating them. The CDR3 length is 14 residues. CDR3: CASSLSGVNQPQHF. CDR3 bases: TGTGCCAGCAGTTTATCGGGGGTCAATCAGCCCCAGCATTTT.

This clonotype appeared many times. The CDR3 DNA reads as TGCAGTGCTAGAGATCCTAGCGGGGGGGCCTACAATGAGCAGTTCTTC. Amino acids: CSARDPSGGAYNEQFF. The gene calls are TRBV20-1 and TRBJ2-1, with 12 bases aligning to TRBD2. The trim removed 0 bases at V and 2 bases at J, leaving 2 bases unmatched. CDR3 size: 16 residues. CDR1 DFQATT and CDR2 SNEGSKA come from the germline V gene (reference sequence).

This clonotype was picked up many times. The rearrangement joins TRBV7-2 to TRBJ1-4; D ambiguous. This CDR3 comprises 12 residues. Germline CDR1 and CDR2: SGHTA and FQGNSA. Trimming took off 7 bases at V and 7 bases at J, with 10 bases between the two ends. The CDR3 protein is CASTPGGEKLFF. CDR3 nucleotide sequence: TGTGCCAGCACCCCAGGTGGTGAAAAACTGTTTTTT. Variable domain in full (rest from reference TRBV7-2 and TRBJ1-4): GAGVSQSPSNKVTEKGKDVELRCDPISGHTALYWYRQSLGQGLEFLIYFQGNSAPDKSGLPSDRFSAERTGGSVSTLTIQRTQQEDSAVYLCASTPGGEKLFFGSGTQLSVL.

This clonotype was seen many times. The chain combines TRBV12-3 or TRBV12-4 with TRBJ1-1; D is unresolved. Trimming took off 2 bases at V and 3 bases at J, with 10 bases between the two ends. There are 14 residues in the CDR3. CDR3: CASSLQEFYTEAFF. The CDR3 DNA is TGTGCCAGCAGTTTACAGGAGTTCTACACTGAAGCTTTCTTT.